This T cell receptor beta chain was observed in a study of blood T cell repertoires in COVID-19. About the research overall: Samples came from the United States, Italy and Spain, spanning acute and convalescent COVID-19. The cDNA or gDNA used as material had been derived from T cells, B-cell-depleted T cells, or PBMCs.

Authors' analysis steps: The authors estimated nucleated cell counts from reference gene primer amplification. Profiling relied on immunoSEQ multiplex PCR, and the TCRdb table lists in-frame clones only, not all of them. V, J and clone size are those of that table, while D and trimming were read from the DNA. The data show 300,000 to 350,000 clones, with 75% to 95% seen just once and roughly 6.8% held by the top ten. Followed longitudinally, the Seattle patients had been enrolled during active infection. Per germline, CDR1 SGDLS and CDR2 YYNGEE. CDR3 length: 15 amino acids. Trimming shortened V by 0 bases and J by 0 bases, and 9 bases separated the two germline ends.

This chain joins TRBV9 and TRBJ1-2; no definite D call. This receptor was taken from a woman aged 25 to 39 with COVID-19, enrolled during active disease. The material sequenced was peripheral blood. CDR3: CASSVGQITNYGYTF. The CDR3 nucleotides read TGTGCCAGCAGCGTAGGCCAGATAACTAACTATGGCTACACCTTC.